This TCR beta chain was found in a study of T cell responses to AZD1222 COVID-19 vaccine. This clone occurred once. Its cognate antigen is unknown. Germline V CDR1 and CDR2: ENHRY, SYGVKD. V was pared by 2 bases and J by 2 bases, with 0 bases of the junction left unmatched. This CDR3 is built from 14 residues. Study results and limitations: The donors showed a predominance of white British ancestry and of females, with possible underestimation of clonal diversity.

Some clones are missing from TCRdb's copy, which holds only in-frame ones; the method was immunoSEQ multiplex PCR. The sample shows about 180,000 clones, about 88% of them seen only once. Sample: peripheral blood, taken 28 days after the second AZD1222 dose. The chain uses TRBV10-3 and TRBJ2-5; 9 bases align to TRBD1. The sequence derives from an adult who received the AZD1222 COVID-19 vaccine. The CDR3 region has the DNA TGTGCCATCAGTGAGGGGACAGGGCAAGAGACCCAGTACTTC. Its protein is CAISEGTGQETQYF.